The 25 T cell receptor beta chains given below trace back to one sample, sequenced in a study of CD8+ T cells in alopecia areata. Following RNA extraction, reverse transcription yielded cDNA that acted as the sequencing template. Profiled with immunoSEQ multiplex PCR; TCRdb holds only in-frame clones, not every one. The sample shows 200,000 to 250,000 clones, 67% of them seen only once. This specimen was CD4+ T cells sorted from blood, taken at week 0. Every receptor here comes from a human donor with alopecia areata.

The rearrangement joins TRBV5-1 to TRBJ2-5; maybe TRBD1 (5 bases). The CDR3 has 14 amino acids. V lost 2 bases and J lost 3, with 11 bases in between. Germline CDR1 is SGHRS and CDR2 is YFSETQ. In DNA form, the CDR3 reads TGCGCCAGCAGCTTAACAGGTTCCAAAGAGACCCAGTACTTC. This translates into CASSLTGSKETQYF.

The chain couples TRBV7-8 to TRBJ2-1; a possible D gene is TRBD2 (5 bases). Per the germline V gene, CDR1 is SGHVS and CDR2 is FQNEAQ. The V end lost 5 bases, the J end lost 9 bases, and 17 bases lay between the germline ends. This CDR3 is built from 14 residues. CDR3 in DNA: TGTGCCAGCAGCACTAGAGGAGTTGGCGGTGAGCAGTTCTTC. Amino acids: CASSTRGVGGEQFF. Complete variable domain (other parts from reference TRBV7-8 and TRBJ2-1): GAGVSQSPRYKVAKRGQDVALRCDPISGHVSLFWYQQALGQGPEFLTYFQNEAQLDKSGLPSDRFFAERPEGSVSTLKIQRTQQEDSAVYLCASSTRGVGGEQFFGPGTRLTVL.

This clone was detected a few times. The chain carries TRBV29-1 and TRBJ2-2; D possibly matches TRBD1 or TRBD2 (6 bases each). The CDR3 covers 15 residues. Trimming stripped 0 bases from V and 5 bases from J, with 13 bases between. Looked up from germline, CDR1 is SQVTM and CDR2 is ANQGSEA. CDR3 coding DNA: TGCAGCGTTGAAGATGGGGGGCTTGATACCGGGGAGCTGTTTTTT. Its translation is CSVEDGGLDTGELFF.

The chain links TRBV9 to TRBJ2-1; D is perhaps TRBD1 or TRBD2 (5 bases each). The CDR3 runs 13 residues. The germline V and J ends were trimmed by 0 bases and 9 bases, with 10 bases remaining between them. From germline, CDR1 is SGDLS and CDR2 YYNGEE. For the CDR3, the DNA is TGTGCCAGCAGCGTAGGAGGGGTTGGTGAGCAGTTCTTC. It is translated as CASSVGGVGEQFF. The whole variable domain, filled in from reference TRBV9 and TRBJ2-1, reads DSGVTQTPKHLITATGQRVTLRCSPRSGDLSVYWYQQSLDQGLQFLIQYYNGEERAKGNILERFSAQQFPDLHSELNLSSLELGDSALYFCASSVGGVGEQFFGPGTRLTVL.

The chain recombines TRBV11-2 with TRBJ1-5, with D unclear. Trimming removed 5 bases from V and 3 bases from J, with 11 bases in between. The CDR3 has 14 residues. CDR1 and CDR2 (germline): SGHAT, FQNNGV. The CDR3 nucleotides are TGTGCCAGCAGCCCCGTCGGTATCAATCAGCCCCAGCATTTT. It is translated as CASSPVGINQPQHF.

This chain uses TRBV7-2 with TRBJ2-3; the match to TRBD2 covers 10 bases. Germline V CDR1 and CDR2: SGHTA, FQGNSA. CDR3 length: 17 amino acids. V lost 4 bases and J lost 5; bases outside the gene matches: 12. DNA for the CDR3: TGTGCCAGCAGCTCCTCTAGCGGGGGTAAGAGGGGAGATACGCAGTATTTT. This codes for CASSSSSGGKRGDTQYF.

The V call is TRBV9, the J call TRBJ2-4, with 8 bases matching TRBD1. CDR1 and CDR2 from the germline V gene are SGDLS and YYNGEE. The CDR3 is 16 amino acids. With 4 bases clipped from V and 2 bases from J, the junction kept 8 bases outside the gene matches. CDR3 nucleotides: TGTGCCAGCAGCCCTCAGGGGGCAAGAACCAAAAACATTCAGTACTTC. Translating gives CASSPQGARTKNIQYF.

The gene calls are TRBV7-8 and TRBJ2-7, with D unclear. The length of the CDR3 is 15 residues. Germline assignment: CDR1 SGHVS and CDR2 FQNEAQ. V was pared by 2 bases and J by 3 bases, with 14 bases between. The DNA for the CDR3 is TGTGCCAGCAGCTTATTGAGTGGTCCGCTCTACGAGCAGTACTTC. It specifies CASSLLSGPLYEQYF.

J is TRBJ2-4 and V is TRBV15, with D possibly matching TRBD2 (6 bases). Germline assignment: CDR1 LNHNV and CDR2 YYDKDF (reference sequence). CDR3 length: 16 residues. V was trimmed by 0 bases and J by 1 base, leaving 10 bases between them. The CDR3 sequence is CATSRDRGLAKNIQYF. Here the CDR3 DNA reads TGTGCCACCAGCAGAGATAGGGGACTGGCCAAAAACATTCAGTACTTC.

The chain couples TRBV11-1 to TRBJ2-5; no firm D call. The CDR3 spans 13 residues. The germline V gene has CDR1 SGHAT and CDR2 FQDESV (reference sequence). Trimming shortened V by 4 bases and J by 1 base, and 7 bases separated the two germline ends. CDR3 sequence: CASSSPSQETQYF. The CDR3 DNA is TGTGCCAGCAGCTCTCCCTCCCAAGAGACCCAGTACTTC.

This chain connects TRBV7-2 to TRBJ2-5; a possible D gene is TRBD2 (7 bases). CDR3 size: 14 residues. V lost 5 bases and J 5 bases, leaving 15 bases between the germline ends. CDR1 is SGHTA and CDR2 is FQGNSA in the germline V gene. In nucleotides, the CDR3 is TGTGCCAGCAGCACCGGAGGGGGGGCGGAGACCCAGTACTTC. Its translation: CASSTGGGAETQYF.

V gene TRBV30 combines with J gene TRBJ1-2; D unresolved. CDR3 length equals 12 residues. The germline V gene encodes CDR1 GTSNPN and CDR2 SVGIG (reference sequence). Trimming left V 4 bases short and J 6 bases short, with 12 bases between. CDR3 sequence: CAWNGPSDGYTF. Written as DNA, the CDR3 is TGTGCCTGGAACGGACCCTCGGATGGCTACACCTTC.

The rearrangement uses TRBV6-1 and TRBJ1-2; a weak D match, TRBD1 (6 bases). Trimming took 4 bases from V and 4 from J, leaving 13 bases between them. In germline, CDR1 is MNHNS, CDR2 SASEGT. CDR3 size: 14 residues. CDR3 region: CASSVPLQGYGYTF. For the CDR3, the DNA is TGTGCCAGCAGTGTCCCTCTACAGGGCTATGGCTACACCTTC.

V is TRBV30 and J is TRBJ1-5, with D unresolved. The CDR3 is 15 amino acids. Germline V CDR1 and CDR2: GTSNPN, SVGIG (reference sequence). Trimming pared 0 bases from V and 3 bases from J, leaving 12 bases between. Here the CDR3 DNA reads TGTGCCTGGAGTGTACCCTGGGTTAACAATCAGCCCCAGCATTTT. Translating it yields CAWSVPWVNNQPQHF.

A few counts support this clone. The chain employs TRBV4-1 and TRBJ1-6, with TRBD1 identical over 9 bases. This CDR3 is built from 14 residues. Germline V lookup: CDR1 MGHRA, CDR2 YSYEKL. V was pared by 4 bases and J by 9 bases, with 4 bases of the junction left unmatched. The CDR3 bases are TGCGCCAGCAGCCGACAGGGGGTTTTTTCACCCCTCCACTTT. Translation gives CASSRQGVFSPLHF.

In its sample, this clone was seen once. V is TRBV5-6 and J is TRBJ1-2; no firm D call. The ends were cut back, 1 base at V and 7 bases at J, with 5 bases in the middle. CDR1 and CDR2 from the germline V gene are SGHDT and YYEEEE. The CDR3 consists of 11 residues. The CDR3 region is CASSLRGGYTF. CDR3 sequence (DNA): TGTGCCAGCAGCTTGCGTGGTGGCTACACCTTC.

This chain links TRBV5-1 with TRBJ2-1; D remains ambiguous. Trimming removed 5 bases from V and 4 bases from J, with 19 bases in between. Looked up from germline, CDR1 is SGHRS and CDR2 is YFSETQ. The CDR3 contains 16 residues. The CDR3 DNA reads as TGCGCCAGCAGTACCGGTCTGGGCCTCCAGTACAATGAGCAGTTCTTC. Translation gives CASSTGLGLQYNEQFF.

Of note for this clone: Other nucleotide sequences from this sample produce the same CDR3. V gene TRBV5-1 combines with J gene TRBJ2-5; 7 bases align to TRBD1. CDR1 is SGHRS and CDR2 is YFSETQ in the germline V gene. V shed 2 bases and J 5 bases; nucleotides not matched to a gene: 6. The CDR3 runs 14 residues. This CDR3 reads CASSLVTGVETQYF. The CDR3 coding sequence is TGCGCCAGCAGCTTAGTTACAGGGGTTGAGACCCAGTACTTC.

V is TRBV28 and J is TRBJ2-7; the D gene is possibly TRBD2 (5 bases). This CDR3 contains 11 residues. Germline CDR1 is MDHEN and CDR2 is SYDVKM. Trimming removed 6 bases at V and 5 bases at J, with 8 bases between. CDR3 coding DNA: TGTGCCAGCAGCAGAGGGAACGAGCAGTACTTC. It specifies CASSRGNEQYF.

Here the CDR3 DNA reads TGTGCCACCAGCACCTACCTTCAGGGAATCGGAGAGACCCAGTACTTC. This codes for CATSTYLQGIGETQYF. This chain uses TRBV15 with TRBJ2-5, with D possibly being TRBD1 (5 bases). V gave up 4 bases and J gave up 4 bases, with 19 bases separating them. Per germline, CDR1 LNHNV and CDR2 YYDKDF (reference sequence). CDR3 length: 16 residues.

The chain uses TRBV9 and TRBJ2-5, with 10 bases identical to TRBD1. The CDR3 contains 15 residues. Unmatched junction bases numbered 9, after V lost 3 bases and J lost 7 bases. Germline CDR1 reads SGDLS; CDR2 reads YYNGEE. DNA for the CDR3: TGTGCCAGCAGCGCGACAGGGGGCTCCCAGGCGACCCAGTACTTC. Translated: CASSATGGSQATQYF.

The chain couples TRBV6-5 to TRBJ1-1; 8 bases fit TRBD1. This CDR3 is built from 15 residues. The J segment lost 0 bases and the V segment lost 7 bases, leaving 7 bases of the junction unmatched. Germline values: CDR1 MNHEY, CDR2 SVGAGI. CDR3 protein: CASIRDRHLNTEAFF. Here the CDR3 DNA reads TGTGCCAGCATTCGGGACAGGCACTTGAACACTGAAGCTTTCTTT.

The CDR3 reads CASSSLTAGYNEQFF. The DNA for the CDR3 is TGTGCCAGCAGTTCCTTGACCGCCGGGTACAATGAGCAGTTCTTC. This chain uses TRBV25-1 with TRBJ2-1; D not certain. Deletions cut 5 bases from V and 4 bases from J, with 15 bases between. CDR1 MGHDK and CDR2 SYGVNS come from the germline V gene. The CDR3 runs 15 residues.

This clone was detected only a few times. This chain links TRBV30 with TRBJ1-5; a weak D match, TRBD1 (5 bases). The CDR3 runs 15 residues. Trimming pared 3 bases from V and 6 bases from J, leaving 18 bases between. CDR1 GTSNPN and CDR2 SVGIG come from the germline V gene (reference sequence). The CDR3 DNA is TGTGCCTGGAGGAACCCGACCGGGGCCGCTCAGCCCCAGCATTTT. Translation: CAWRNPTGAAQPQHF.

This clone was picked up a small number of times. The DNA of the CDR3 is TGTGCCAGCAGCTTGCAGTTTGAAGCTTTCTTT. It codes for CASSLQFEAFF. The rearrangement uses TRBV5-6 and TRBJ1-1; D remains unclear. CDR1 is SGHDT and CDR2 is YYEEEE in the germline V gene. CDR3 length: 11 residues. With 1 base removed from V and 7 bases from J, the gap between germline ends came to 5 bases.